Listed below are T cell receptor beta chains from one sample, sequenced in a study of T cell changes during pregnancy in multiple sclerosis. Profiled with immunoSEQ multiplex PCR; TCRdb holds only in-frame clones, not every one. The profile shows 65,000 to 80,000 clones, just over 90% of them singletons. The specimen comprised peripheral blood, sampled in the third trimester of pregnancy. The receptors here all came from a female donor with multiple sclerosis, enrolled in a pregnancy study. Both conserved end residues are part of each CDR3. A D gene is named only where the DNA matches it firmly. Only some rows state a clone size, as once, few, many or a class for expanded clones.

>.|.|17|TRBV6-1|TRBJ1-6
CASSELSGGSVNSPLHF
TGTGCCAGCAGTGAATTAAGTGGGGGGTCGGTTAATTCACCCCTCCACTTT
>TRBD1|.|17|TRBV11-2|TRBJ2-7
CASSLGWSGDRVYEQYF
TGTGCCAGCAGCTTAGGTTGGAGTGGGGACAGGGTATACGAGCAGTACTTC
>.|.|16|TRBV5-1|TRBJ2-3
CASSLGPGRLTDTQYF
TGCGCCAGCAGCTTGGGTCCAGGGAGGTTGACAGATACGCAGTATTTT
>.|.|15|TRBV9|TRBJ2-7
CASSVAGGAHEEQYF
TGTGCCAGCAGCGTAGCTGGTGGGGCGCACGAAGAGCAGTACTTC
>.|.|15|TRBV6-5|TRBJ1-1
CASSYRRGWNTEAFF
TGTGCCAGCAGTTACAGGAGGGGTTGGAACACTGAAGCTTTCTTT
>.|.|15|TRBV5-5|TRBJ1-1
CASSEFQGMNTEAFF
TGTGCCAGCAGCGAATTCCAGGGGATGAACACTGAAGCTTTCTTT
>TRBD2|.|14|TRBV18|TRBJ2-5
CASSRERGSETQYF
TGTGCCAGCTCACGAGAGCGGGGGTCCGAGACCCAGTACTTC
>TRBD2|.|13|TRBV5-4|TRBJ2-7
CASSLRGGNEQYF
TGTGCCAGCAGCTTGAGGGGAGGGAACGAGCAGTACTTC
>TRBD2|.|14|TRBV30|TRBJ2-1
CAWSVKGLADEQFF
TGTGCCTGGAGTGTGAAGGGACTAGCCGATGAGCAGTTCTTC
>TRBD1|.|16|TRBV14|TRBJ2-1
CASSQDVGQGNNEQFF
TGTGCCAGCAGCCAAGATGTCGGACAGGGGAACAATGAGCAGTTCTTC
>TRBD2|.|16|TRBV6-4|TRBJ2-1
CASSVDTSASYNEQFF
TGTGCCAGCAGCGTCGATACTAGCGCGTCCTACAATGAGCAGTTCTTC
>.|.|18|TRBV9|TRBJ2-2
CASSVATYRVEGTGELFF
TGTGCCAGCAGCGTAGCTACGTACAGGGTTGAAGGGACCGGGGAGCTGTTTTTT
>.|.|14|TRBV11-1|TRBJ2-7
CASRLSHGSYEQYF
TGTGCCAGCAGACTGTCCCACGGCTCCTACGAGCAGTACTTC
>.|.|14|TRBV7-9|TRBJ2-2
CASSFGEGPGELFF
TGTGCCAGCAGCTTCGGTGAGGGCCCCGGGGAGCTGTTTTTT
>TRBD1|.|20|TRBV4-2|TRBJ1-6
CASSQGTGTGRFSYNSPLHF
TGTGCCAGCAGCCAAGGAACCGGGACAGGACGATTCTCCTATAATTCACCCCTCCACTTT
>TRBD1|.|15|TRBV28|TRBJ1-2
CASSGRDRGFYGYTF
TGTGCCAGCAGTGGACGGGACAGGGGGTTTTATGGCTACACCTTC
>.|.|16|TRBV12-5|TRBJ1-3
CASGFVLQGVGNTIYF
TGTGCTAGTGGTTTCGTCCTACAGGGCGTTGGAAACACCATATATTTT
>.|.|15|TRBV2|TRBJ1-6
CASSEAGGWNSPLHF
TGTGCCAGCAGTGAAGCGGGGGGGTGGAATTCACCCCTCCACTTT
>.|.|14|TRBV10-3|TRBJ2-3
CAISGGRVTDTQYF
TGTGCCATCAGTGGGGGGCGGGTCACAGATACGCAGTATTTT
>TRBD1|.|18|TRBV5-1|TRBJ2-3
CASSYRGSQRSSTDTQYF
TGCGCCAGCAGCTACAGGGGTTCCCAACGATCTAGCACAGATACGCAGTATTTT
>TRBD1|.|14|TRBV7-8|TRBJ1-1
CASSLVRTGTEAFF
TGTGCCAGCAGCTTGGTTAGGACAGGGACTGAAGCTTTCTTT
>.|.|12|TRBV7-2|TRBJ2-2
CASSLSAGELFF
TGTGCCAGCAGCTTATCCGCCGGGGAGCTGTTTTTT
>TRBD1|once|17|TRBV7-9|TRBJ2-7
CASSLSPGQGFSYEQYF
TGTGCCAGCAGCTTAAGTCCGGGACAGGGGTTCTCCTACGAGCAGTACTTC
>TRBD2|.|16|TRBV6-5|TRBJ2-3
CASSYLAGGATDTQYF
TGTGCCAGCAGTTACTTAGCGGGGGGGGCCACAGATACGCAGTATTTT
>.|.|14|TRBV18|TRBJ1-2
CASSPGGGTDGYTF
TGTGCCAGCTCACCAGGGGGGGGAACGGATGGCTACACCTTC
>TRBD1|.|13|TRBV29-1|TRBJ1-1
CSVMTGANTEAFF
TGCAGCGTTATGACAGGGGCCAACACTGAAGCTTTCTTT
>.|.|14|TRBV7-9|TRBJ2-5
CASSFEGSQETQYF
TGTGCCAGCAGCTTTGAGGGATCCCAAGAGACCCAGTACTTC
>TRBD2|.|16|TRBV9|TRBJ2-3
CASSVRSSGGLDTQYF
TGTGCCAGCAGCGTACGATCTAGCGGGGGCTTAGATACGCAGTATTTT
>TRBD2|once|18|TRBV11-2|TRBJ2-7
CASTSRTSGELSSYEQYF
TGTGCCAGCACCTCCCGGACTAGCGGAGAGCTTAGCTCCTACGAGCAGTACTTC
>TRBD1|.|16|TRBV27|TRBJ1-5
CASSTGTGVYNQPQHF
TGTGCCAGCAGCACAGGGACAGGAGTCTACAATCAGCCCCAGCATTTT
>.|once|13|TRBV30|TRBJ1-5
CAWRTAEGQPQHF
TGTGCCTGGAGGACGGCCGAGGGTCAGCCCCAGCATTTT
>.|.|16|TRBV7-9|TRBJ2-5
CASSLGQEAYQETQYF
TGTGCCAGCAGCTTAGGACAGGAGGCCTACCAAGAGACCCAGTACTTC
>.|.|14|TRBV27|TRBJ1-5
CASSLVTGYQPQHF
TGTGCCAGCAGTTTAGTCACAGGGTATCAGCCCCAGCATTTT
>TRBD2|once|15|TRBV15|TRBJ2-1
CAAESGRSSYNEQFF
TGTGCCGCCGAGAGCGGGAGGAGCTCCTACAATGAGCAGTTCTTC
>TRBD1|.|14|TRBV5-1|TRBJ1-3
CASSLGQGGHTIYF
TGCGCCAGCAGCTTGGGACAGGGCGGCCACACCATATATTTT
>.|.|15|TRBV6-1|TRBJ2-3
CASSEVKGGTDTQYF
TGTGCCAGCAGTGAAGTAAAGGGAGGCACAGATACGCAGTATTTT
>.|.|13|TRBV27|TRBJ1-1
CASSLDWNTEAFF
TGTGCCAGCAGTTTAGACTGGAACACTGAAGCTTTCTTT
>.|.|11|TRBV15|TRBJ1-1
CATSRASEAFF
TGTGCCACCAGCAGAGCTTCTGAAGCTTTCTTT
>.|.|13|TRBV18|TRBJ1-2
CASSRTADYGYTF
TGTGCCAGCTCAAGGACAGCTGACTATGGCTACACCTTC
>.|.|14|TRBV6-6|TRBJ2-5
CASSRELVRETQYF
TGTGCCAGCAGTCGAGAACTAGTCCGGGAGACCCAGTACTTC
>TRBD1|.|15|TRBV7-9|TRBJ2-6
CASSRTGPGANVLTF
TGTGCCAGCAGCCGGACAGGGCCTGGGGCCAACGTCCTGACTTTC
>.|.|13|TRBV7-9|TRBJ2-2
CASSPRVTGELFF
TGTGCCAGCAGCCCACGGGTCACCGGGGAGCTGTTTTTT
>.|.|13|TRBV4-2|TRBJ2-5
CASSQDTGQTQYF
TGTGCCAGCAGCCAAGATACAGGGCAGACCCAGTACTTC
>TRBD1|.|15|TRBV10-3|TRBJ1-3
CAIRSGQGEGNTIYF
TGTGCCATCCGGTCCGGACAGGGTGAAGGAAACACCATATATTTT
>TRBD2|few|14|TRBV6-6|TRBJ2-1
CASLGGIRNNEQFF
TGTGCCAGCCTGGGGGGGATTAGGAACAATGAGCAGTTCTTC
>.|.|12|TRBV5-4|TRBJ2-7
CASSLDFYEQYF
TGTGCCAGCAGCTTGGACTTCTACGAGCAGTACTTC
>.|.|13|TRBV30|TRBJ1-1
CAWSVRGNTEAFF
TGTGCCTGGAGTGTGCGGGGGAACACTGAAGCTTTCTTT
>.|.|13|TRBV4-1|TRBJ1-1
CASSQDWNTEAFF
TGCGCCAGCAGCCAAGACTGGAACACTGAAGCTTTCTTT
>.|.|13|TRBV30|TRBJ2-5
CAWKAGAKETQYF
TGTGCCTGGAAGGCGGGGGCCAAAGAGACCCAGTACTTC
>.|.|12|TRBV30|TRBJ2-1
CARDSYLNEQFF
TGTGCCCGAGACTCTTATCTCAATGAGCAGTTCTTC
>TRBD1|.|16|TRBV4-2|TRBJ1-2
CASSHFLGGQGIGYTF
TGTGCCAGCAGCCACTTTCTCGGGGGACAGGGTATTGGCTACACCTTC
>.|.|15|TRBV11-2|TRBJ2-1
CASSPRGFENNEQFF
TGTGCCAGCAGCCCACGGGGGTTCGAGAACAATGAGCAGTTCTTC
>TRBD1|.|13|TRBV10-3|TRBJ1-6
CATETGMDSPLHF
TGTGCCACTGAGACAGGGATGGATTCACCCCTCCACTTT
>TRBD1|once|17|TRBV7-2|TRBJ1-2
CASSSGDRAPISYGYTF
TGTGCCAGCAGCTCGGGGGACAGGGCTCCGATCTCTTATGGCTACACCTTC
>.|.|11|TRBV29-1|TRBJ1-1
CSVVGTREAFF
TGCAGCGTTGTTGGGACAAGAGAAGCTTTCTTT